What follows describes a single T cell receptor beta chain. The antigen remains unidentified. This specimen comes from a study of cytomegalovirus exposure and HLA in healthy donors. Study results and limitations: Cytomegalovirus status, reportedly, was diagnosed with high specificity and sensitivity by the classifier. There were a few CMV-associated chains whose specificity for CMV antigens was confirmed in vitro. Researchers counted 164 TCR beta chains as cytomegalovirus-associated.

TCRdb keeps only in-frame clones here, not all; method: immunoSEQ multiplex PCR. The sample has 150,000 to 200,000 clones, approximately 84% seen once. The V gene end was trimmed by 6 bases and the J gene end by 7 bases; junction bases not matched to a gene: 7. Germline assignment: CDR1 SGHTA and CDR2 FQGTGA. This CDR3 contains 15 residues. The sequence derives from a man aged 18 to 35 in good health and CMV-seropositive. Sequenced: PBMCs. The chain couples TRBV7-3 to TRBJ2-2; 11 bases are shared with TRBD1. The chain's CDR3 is CASRRGQGANGELFF. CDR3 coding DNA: TGTGCCAGCAGACGCGGACAGGGGGCTAACGGGGAGCTGTTTTTT.